Shown below are 24 T cell receptor beta chains from a single sample sequenced in a study of molecular identifiers for immune sequencing clone quantification. MiXCR, run by TCRdb on the PCR reads, gives a single entry per CDR3 protein. The data contain about 640,000 distinct CDR3 sequences, 15% to 20% of them singletons. The sample taken for sequencing was naive CD8+ T cells from blood, with Jurkat cell RNA spiked in. Sample subset: FACS-sorted CD8+CD4-CCR7+CD45RA+ naive T cells. The receptors here all came from a human donor in good health. Some libraries in this study had Jurkat cell RNA spiked in.

This clonotype appeared many times. The chain uses TRBV20-1 and TRBJ2-5; 7 nucleotides align to TRBD2. CDR1 is DFQATT and CDR2 is SNEGSKA in the germline V gene (reference sequence). This CDR3 has 17 residues. V shed 0 bases and J 2 bases; nucleotides not matched to a gene: 12. CDR3 coding DNA: TGCAGTGCTAGAGATCTGAGCATAATGGGACTACAAGAGACCCAGTACTTC. Its translation is CSARDLSIMGLQETQYF.

This clonotype was detected many times. This chain joins TRBV5-4 and TRBJ2-6; possibly TRBD2 for D (7 bases). The CDR3 extends over 18 amino acids. Per the germline V gene, CDR1 is SGHNT and CDR2 is YYREEE (reference sequence). The V gene lost 4 bases and the J gene lost 6 bases, with 23 bases spanning the gap. The chain's CDR3 is CASSKRGGAFVEANVLTF. The CDR3 DNA reads as TGTGCCAGCAGCAAAAGGGGGGGAGCCTTTGTGGAGGCCAACGTCCTGACTTTC. Drawing the rest from reference TRBV5-4 and TRBJ2-6, the complete variable domain is ETGVTQSPTHLIKTRGQQVTLRCSSQSGHNTVSWYQQALGQGPQFIFQYYREEENGRGNFPPRFSGLQFPNYSSELNVNALELDDSALYLCASSKRGGAFVEANVLTFGAGSRLTVL.

This clonotype showed up just a few times. DNA for the CDR3: TGTGCCAGCAGTTTAGAGGGGGCAGACAATGAGCAGTTCTTC. It translates to CASSLEGADNEQFF. The chain recombines TRBV27 with TRBJ2-1; TRBD1 agrees at 7 bases. Germline CDR1 is MNHEY and CDR2 is SMNVEV (reference sequence). Trimming at V came to 2 bases and at J to 5 bases, leaving 3 bases not matched to a gene. The CDR3 length is 14 residues.

The V gene is TRBV27, the J gene TRBJ1-1; no clear D gene. Trimming stripped 5 bases from V and 3 bases from J, with 10 bases between. This CDR3 has 13 residues. The germline CDR1 and CDR2 sequences are MNHEY and SMNVEV (reference sequence). CDR3 sequence (DNA): TGTGCCAGCAGTCCCCACCGAGACACTGAAGCTTTCTTT. Translating gives CASSPHRDTEAFF.

This clonotype has at least ten counts. The chain couples TRBV20-1 to TRBJ2-5; 9 nucleotides line up with TRBD2. There are 16 residues in the CDR3. Germline CDR1 reads DFQATT; CDR2 reads SNEGSKA (reference sequence). The V segment lost 0 bases and the J segment 1 base; nucleotides outside the gene matches: 6. CDR3 nucleotides: TGCAGTGCTAGAGATTATCGCGGGAGGGCCCAAGAGACCCAGTACTTC. Its translation: CSARDYRGRAQETQYF.

The CDR3 spells CASSQDLGLNEQFF. In DNA form, the CDR3 reads TGTGCCAGCAGCCAAGATCTAGGGTTGAATGAGCAGTTCTTC. The genes are TRBV3-1 and TRBJ2-1; no firm D call. V shed 0 bases and J shed 7 bases, with 10 bases lying between them. The CDR3 runs 14 residues. Germline V gene data show CDR1 as LGHDT and CDR2 as YNNKEL (reference sequence).

The V and J genes are TRBV5-6 and TRBJ1-1; D is undetermined. Germline assignment: CDR1 SGHDT and CDR2 YYEEEE. Trimming pared 0 bases from V and 3 bases from J, leaving 15 bases between. The CDR3 contains 16 residues. CDR3 sequence reads: CASSLAQVGPDTEAFF. As DNA, the CDR3 is TGTGCCAGCAGCTTGGCCCAGGTAGGGCCTGACACTGAAGCTTTCTTT.

The chain links TRBV11-2 to TRBJ2-5, with 8 nucleotides matching TRBD1. Germline V lookup: CDR1 SGHAT, CDR2 FQNNGV. Trimming at V came to 5 bases and at J to 5 bases, leaving 10 bases not matched to a gene. CDR3 length equals 15 residues. CDR3 in amino acids: CASSPPGQGWETQYF. CDR3 DNA: TGTGCCAGCAGCCCCCCCGGACAGGGTTGGGAGACCCAGTACTTC.

The CDR3 here is CASREKGVYEQYF. CDR3 DNA sequence: TGTGCCAGCAGGGAAAAGGGGGTATACGAGCAGTACTTC. The rearrangement uses TRBV6-1 and TRBJ2-7; D possibly corresponds to TRBD1 (6 bases). V was pared by 6 bases and J by 4 bases, with 13 bases between. The CDR3 is 13 amino acids. Germline V lookup: CDR1 MNHNS, CDR2 SASEGT.

This clonotype was seen ten or more times. This chain joins TRBV2 and TRBJ2-7, with 7 bases aligning to TRBD1. CDR3 length equals 14 residues. Germline assignment: CDR1 SNHLY and CDR2 FYNNEI. After removal of 7 bases from V and 0 bases from J, the junction contained 6 bases not matched to a gene. Here the CDR3 reads CASTSTGASYEQYF. The CDR3 DNA follows: TGTGCCAGCACTAGCACAGGGGCCTCCTACGAGCAGTACTTC.

A note on this clonotype: A read error is possible here, since a much larger clone lies one base away. V is TRBV2 and J is TRBJ1-1; no firm D call. This CDR3 has 14 residues. Germline CDR1 and CDR2: SNHLY and FYNNEI. CDR3 region: CASSEPVANTEALF. The CDR3, as DNA: TGTGCCAGCAGTGAACCAGTCGCCAACACTGAAGCTCTCTTT.

The rearrangement joins TRBV20-1 to TRBJ2-1; 11 nucleotides line up with TRBD2. The CDR3 runs 15 residues. V gave up 0 bases and J gave up 9 bases; unmatched junction bases: 7. Germline CDR1 and CDR2: DFQATT and SNEGSKA (reference sequence). The CDR3 sequence: CSARDFDGLAGEQFF. CDR3 sequence (DNA): TGCAGTGCTAGAGATTTTGACGGACTAGCGGGTGAGCAGTTCTTC.

Only one count was recorded for this clonotype. A much larger clone differs by one base, so this may be a read error. The rearrangement uses TRBV29-1 and TRBJ2-1; the match to TRBD2 covers 8 bases. The germline CDR1 and CDR2 sequences are SQVTM and ANQGSEA. The CDR3 has 15 amino acids. V trimming: 3 bases; J trimming: 10 bases; junction bases outside the gene matches: 14. The DNA of the CDR3 is TGCAGCGTTGAGATTCGAACTAGCGGTGGCAAGGAGCAGTTCTTC. Translating gives CSVEIRTSGGKEQFF.

The rearrangement uses TRBV7-6 and TRBJ2-7; 9 bases are shared with TRBD2. The V gene end was trimmed by 5 bases and the J gene end by 3 bases; junction bases not matched to a gene: 20. CDR1 and CDR2 (germline): SGHVS, FNYEAQ. The CDR3 totals 19 residues. The CDR3 sequence is CASSPGASGDGHGFYEQYF. In nucleotides, the CDR3 is TGTGCCAGCAGCCCCGGGGCTAGCGGGGACGGACATGGATTCTACGAGCAGTACTTC.

The table lists this clonotype with many counts. The V gene is TRBV14, the J gene TRBJ2-7; D remains unclear. This CDR3 has 12 residues. With 4 bases removed from V and 7 bases from J, the gap between germline ends came to 11 bases. Germline values: CDR1 SGHDN, CDR2 FVKESK. The CDR3: CASSLAPTEQYF. In DNA form, the CDR3 reads TGTGCCAGCAGCCTTGCCCCTACGGAGCAGTACTTC.

This clonotype was counted ten times or more. This sequence joins TRBV28 and TRBJ1-3; D gene uncertain. The CDR3 sequence is 14 residues long. Germline CDR1 reads MDHEN; CDR2 reads SYDVKM. V was shortened by 6 bases and J by 4 bases, with 13 bases between the two germline ends. The CDR3 here is CASRPGPEGNTIYF. The CDR3 DNA reads TGTGCCAGCAGGCCAGGCCCTGAAGGAAACACCATATATTTT. The variable domain in full, with the rest retrieved from reference TRBV28 and TRBJ1-3, is DVKVTQSSRYLVKRTGEKVFLECVQDMDHENMFWYRQDPGLGLRLIYFSYDVKMKEKGDIPEGYSVSREKKERFSLILESASTNQTSMYLCASRPGPEGNTIYFGEGSWLTVV.

Many counts were recorded for this clonotype. The chain has TRBV5-5 and TRBJ1-2, with 12 bases that match TRBD1. The CDR3 spans 17 residues. Germline V gene data show CDR1 as SGHKS and CDR2 as YYEKEE (reference sequence). V lost 4 bases to trimming and J lost 3 bases; unmatched junction nucleotides: 10. CDR3 loop: CASSLGTGGITYYGYTF. CDR3 in DNA: TGTGCCAGCAGCCTCGGGACAGGGGGCATCACCTACTATGGCTACACCTTC.

The chain combines TRBV28 with TRBJ2-7; D remains unclear. This CDR3 region has 13 residues. Trimming left V 6 bases short and J 1 base short, with 10 bases between. Germline assignment: CDR1 MDHEN and CDR2 SYDVKM. As DNA, the CDR3 is TGTGCCAGCAGATTTTCGGATTCCTACGAGCAGTACTTC. Protein: CASRFSDSYEQYF.

This clonotype has at least ten counts. The chain uses TRBV7-2 and TRBJ1-1; 8 nucleotides match TRBD1. This CDR3 has 14 residues. The germline CDR1 and CDR2 sequences are SGHTA and FQGNSA. V lost 3 bases and J lost 3; bases outside the gene matches: 3. In DNA form, the CDR3 reads TGTGCCAGCAGCTTGACAGGGGCGGACACTGAAGCTTTCTTT. It translates to CASSLTGADTEAFF.

To note about this clonotype: At one boundary the junction diverges from the germline segment, which might be a read error. The genes are TRBV12-3 or TRBV12-4 and TRBJ2-3, with D uncertain. The CDR3 runs 13 residues. The CDR3 DNA is TGTGCCAGCAGCCAATGGGCTACGGATACGCGGTATTTT. This sequence encodes CASSQWATDTRYF.

The V gene is TRBV19, the J gene TRBJ1-2; no clear D gene. V gave up 5 bases and J gave up 4 bases, with 17 bases separating them. The CDR3 contains 15 residues. CDR1 and CDR2 (germline): LNHDA, SQIVND (reference sequence). The CDR3: CASSSGGPSLYGYTF. For the CDR3, the DNA is TGTGCCAGTAGTTCAGGTGGACCGTCCCTCTATGGCTACACCTTC.

At least ten counts were recorded for this clonotype. The genes are TRBV2 and TRBJ2-3, with D perhaps TRBD1 (6 bases). This CDR3 region has 15 residues. The ends were cut back, 4 bases at V and 2 bases at J, with 13 bases in the middle. Germline CDR1 is SNHLY and CDR2 is FYNNEI. The chain's CDR3 is CASSVEGHNTDTQYF. The CDR3, as DNA: TGTGCCAGCAGTGTCGAGGGACATAACACAGATACGCAGTATTTT.

As to this clonotype: This may be a read error: a much more frequent sequence differs by one nucleotide. The CDR3 loop reads CATSDPLWNEQFF. CDR3 in DNA: TGTGCCACCAGTGACCCCCTTTGGAATGAGCAGTTCTTC. The V call is TRBV24-1, the J call TRBJ2-1; D is unresolved. The V gene's germline CDR1 is KGHDR and CDR2 SFDVKD. This CDR3 contains 13 residues. V was cut by 4 bases and J by 7 bases, with 10 bases left in between.

This chain joins TRBV19 and TRBJ2-7; a weak D match, TRBD2 (5 bases). The germline V and J ends were trimmed by 10 bases and 3 bases, with 16 bases remaining between them. Germline lookup yields CDR1 LNHDA and CDR2 SQIVND (reference sequence). This CDR3 is built from 13 residues. For the CDR3, the DNA is TGTGCCACCCGAGGGCAGTTAAACTACGAGCAGTACTTC. Translated, it gives CATRGQLNYEQYF.